This TCR beta chain was sequenced in a study of blood T cells in healthy people across ages. CDR1 and CDR2 (germline): MNHEY, SMNVEV (reference sequence). The CDR3 extends over 13 amino acids. Regarding this clonotype: One end of the junction does not line up with germline, which may come from a read error.

Sample-barcoded 5' priming and a J-beta primer mix drove a second PCR of roughly 7 to 11 cycles. Each CDR3 protein is one row after TCRdb ran MiXCR on the 5' RACE reads. The sample lists 660,000 or so distinct CDR3 sequences, roughly 53% seen once, with 30% to 40% in the top ten. This rearrangement joins TRBV27 to TRBJ1-2; no clear D gene. Sequencing was performed on blood. The TCR sequence derives from a man in his fifties or sixties in good health. CDR3 DNA sequence: TGTACCAGCAGCGCCGCAGACCTCTGTGGCTACACCTTC. Encoded protein: CTSSAADLCGYTF.